This record looks at one TCR beta chain sequence and its context. Its antigen is currently not known. Per-nucleotide qualities are absent, and no much larger clonotype sits a single base away. To prepare the library, the immunoSEQ multiplex PCR assay was applied. Entries here come from immuneACCESS through TCRdb and include only in-frame sequences with V and J called. Some clones fail to appear in such tables; in the studies checked, an unresolved V gene covers under half of the shortfall, and the cause of the remainder is unknown. Here the sample has 120,000 to 150,000 clones; 80% to 95% occur a single time. Of the sample, around 11% falls within the top ten clones. This specimen comes from a study of control samples from healthy donors and cancer patients (dated by TCRdb to the early 2020s). The germline V gene supplies CDR1 MDHEN and CDR2 SYDVKM. V is cut back by 4 bases and J by 7 bases, with 13 bases in the junction unmatched. The CDR3 numbers 16 residues from cysteine through phenylalanine. The only DNA kept is the CDR3, 48 bases in frame from the first base.

This TCR was sampled from a man aged 25-45 years in good health. Rearrangement joined TRBV28 to TRBJ1-1, with 9 bases aligning to TRBD1. Sequencing input: blood. The DNA sequence is as follows: TGTGCCAGCAGTTACATAGTAGGACAGGGGTTTAATGAAGCTTTCTTT. Translated, it reads CASSYIVGQGFNEAFF.